These 14 T cell receptor beta chains originate from one sample sequenced in a study of blood T cell repertoires in COVID-19. Some clones are missing from TCRdb's copy, which holds only in-frame ones; the method was immunoSEQ multiplex PCR. This table has over 95,000 clones, less than 90% appearing once. The sample was peripheral blood. Receptor source: a man aged 65-85 years with active or convalescent COVID-19.

The chain links TRBV4-2 to TRBJ1-1; TRBD1 aligns across 9 bases. Trimming removed 4 bases from V and 2 bases from J; junction bases left unmatched: 8. The germline V gene encodes CDR1 LGHNA and CDR2 YNFKEQ. The CDR3 totals 16 residues. CDR3 protein: CASSLGTGNVNTEAFF. CDR3 DNA sequence: TGTGCCAGCAGCCTCGGGACAGGGAATGTTAACACTGAAGCTTTCTTT.

The chain is built from TRBV5-4 and TRBJ2-7; D call uncertain. Germline-derived CDR1 and CDR2 are SGHNT and YYREEE (reference sequence). V lost 0 bases to trimming and J lost 3 bases, with 7 bases between them. This CDR3 contains 13 residues. The CDR3 loop is CASSLDQFYEQYF. The CDR3 region has the DNA TGTGCCAGCAGCTTGGATCAGTTCTACGAGCAGTACTTC.

The gene calls are TRBV9 and TRBJ2-1; no definite D call. Per the germline V gene, CDR1 is SGDLS and CDR2 is YYNGEE. The V and J ends lost 2 bases and 0 bases respectively, with 9 bases between them. The CDR3 has 15 residues. The DNA of the CDR3 is TGTGCCAGCAGCGTCGCTATAAGCTCCTACAATGAGCAGTTCTTC. This gives the protein CASSVAISSYNEQFF.

This chain connects TRBV5-1 to TRBJ2-2; 10 bases match TRBD1. This CDR3 has 13 residues. Germline V gene lookup returns CDR1 SGHRS and CDR2 YFSETQ. J lost 4 bases, V lost 7 bases, and 1 base had no gene match. The DNA of the CDR3 is TGCGCCAGCCGGGACAGGGGCACCGGGGAGCTGTTTTTT. Its protein product is CASRDRGTGELFF.

The J gene is TRBJ1-5, the V gene TRBV21-1; the table's D gene call, TRBD1, was not cross checked with the DNA. TRBV21-1 counts as a pseudogene. The CDR3 spans 17 residues. The CDR3, as DNA: TGTGCCAGCAGCAACGGCCCGACAGGGAAAGGCAATCAGCCCCAGCATTTT. The encoded protein is CASSNGPTGKGNQPQHF.

This clone occurred a few times. The rearrangement links TRBV5-6 to TRBJ1-2, with D possibly TRBD1 on 5 matching bases. The V end was cut by 4 bases, the J end by 3 bases, with 7 bases between. The CDR3 totals 12 residues. Germline V gene sequence: CDR1 SGHDT, CDR2 YYEEEE. The DNA for the CDR3 is TGTGCCAGCAGCCCGGGGGACTATGGCTACACCTTC. The encoded protein is CASSPGDYGYTF.

The chain recombines TRBV15 with TRBJ2-5; 8 nucleotides match TRBD2. After removal of 0 bases from V and 1 base from J, the junction contained 4 bases not matched to a gene. Germline CDR1 is LNHNV and CDR2 is YYDKDF (reference sequence). The CDR3 has 16 amino acids. The CDR3 DNA is TGTGCCACCAGCAGAGAGGGGGCGGGGGGCCAAGAGACCCAGTACTTC. Protein: CATSREGAGGQETQYF.

This chain connects TRBV28 to TRBJ1-3; D not certain. V was clipped by 7 bases and J by 4 bases, with 8 bases between them. Per germline, CDR1 MDHEN and CDR2 SYDVKM. This CDR3 has 12 amino acids. The chain's CDR3 is CASNPRGNTIYF. The CDR3 coding sequence is TGTGCCAGCAATCCCAGGGGAAACACCATATATTTT. The full variable domain, rest sourced from reference TRBV28 and TRBJ1-3, is DVKVTQSSRYLVKRTGEKVFLECVQDMDHENMFWYRQDPGLGLRLIYFSYDVKMKEKGDIPEGYSVSREKKERFSLILESASTNQTSMYLCASNPRGNTIYFGEGSWLTVV.

The chain is built from TRBV28 and TRBJ1-2; D perhaps matches TRBD1 (5 bases). The ends were cut back, 6 bases at V and 2 bases at J, with 19 bases in the middle. From germline, CDR1 is MDHEN and CDR2 SYDVKM. CDR3 length equals 16 residues. CDR3 sequence (DNA): TGTGCCAGCAGAGAACAGGCACGGCCAAGAAACTATGGCTACACCTTC. Encoded protein: CASREQARPRNYGYTF.

The CDR3 region has the DNA TGTGCCTGGAGTGGTCAGAAATCGAAGCCCCAGCATTTT. This gives the protein CAWSGQKSKPQHF. The chain couples TRBV30 to TRBJ1-5, with no clear D. V was cut by 1 base and J by 8 bases, with 12 bases left in between. From germline, CDR1 is GTSNPN and CDR2 SVGIG (reference sequence). This CDR3 is 13 amino acids long. Filled out from reference TRBV30 and TRBJ1-5, the complete variable domain reads SQTIHQWPATLVQPVGSPLSLECTVEGTSNPNLYWYRQAAGRGLQLLFYSVGIGQISSEVPQNLSASRPQDRQFILSSKKLLLSDSGFYLCAWSGQKSKPQHFGDGTRLSIL.

The rearrangement joins TRBV11-2 to TRBJ1-2; maybe TRBD1 (5 bases). V lost 5 bases and J lost 7, with 17 bases in between. Germline V lookup: CDR1 SGHAT, CDR2 FQNNGV. This CDR3 spans 14 amino acids. Here the CDR3 DNA reads TGTGCCAGCAGCATCTCTGGGGGGGTAGGTGGCTACACCTTC. It is translated as CASSISGGVGGYTF. The complete variable domain, with remaining parts taken from reference TRBV11-2 and TRBJ1-2, reads EAGVAQSPRYKIIEKRQSVAFWCNPISGHATLYWYQQILGQGPKLLIQFQNNGVVDDSQLPKDRFSAERLKGVDSTLKIQPAKLEDSAVYLCASSISGGVGGYTFGSGTRLTVV.

The chain employs TRBV25-1 and TRBJ2-4, with 10 bases identical to TRBD1. The V segment lost 6 bases and the J segment 1 base; nucleotides outside the gene matches: 3. The germline CDR1 and CDR2 sequences are MGHDK and SYGVNS. There are 15 residues in the CDR3. CDR3 in amino acids: CASSGTGVAKNIQYF. DNA for the CDR3: TGTGCCAGCAGCGGGACAGGGGTCGCCAAAAACATTCAGTACTTC.

The chain couples TRBV5-1 to TRBJ2-1, with 12 bases lining up with TRBD2. CDR1 is SGHRS, CDR2 YFSETQ, per germline. CDR3 size: 16 residues. V lost 4 bases to trimming and J lost 7 bases; unmatched junction nucleotides: 9. The CDR3 coding sequence is TGCGCCAGCAGCCTCCTAGCGGGGGGGCCTAATAATGAGCAGTTCTTC. Protein product: CASSLLAGGPNNEQFF.

The V call is TRBV9, the J call TRBJ2-1; 9 nucleotides line up with TRBD1. V lost 3 bases, J lost 8 bases, and 9 bases stayed unmatched. The CDR3 runs to 15 residues. Germline V gene lookup returns CDR1 SGDLS and CDR2 YYNGEE. The CDR3 nucleotides are TGTGCCAGCAGCGACGGCACGGGACAGGGCTATGAGCAGTTCTTC. It is translated as CASSDGTGQGYEQFF.